This T cell receptor beta chain was retrieved from a study of blood T cells in healthy people across ages. Study-wide findings and caveats: It was held that diversity estimates obtained from one million T cells represented underestimates.

This CDR3 region has 17 residues. Germline CDR1 and CDR2: DFQATT and SNEGSKA (reference sequence). A sample-barcoded 5' primer and a J-beta primer mix were used in a second PCR of about 7 to 11 cycles. Each cDNA molecule, via a template-switch adaptor with 12 random nucleotides, was tagged. TCRdb used MiXCR to reprocess the 5' RACE reads, holding one entry per CDR3 protein. This sample yields some 1.8 million distinct CDR3 sequences, of which about 39% are seen a single time; approximately 22% belongs to the top ten. Remarks on this clonotype: What it recognizes is unknown. This may come from a read error, since a much larger clone is one base off.

The V and J genes are TRBV20-1 and TRBJ2-7; 8 positions agree with TRBD2. Sequenced sample: blood. This TCR was recovered from a human donor in good health. This CDR3 is CGANVGGGLFRRGEQYF. The CDR3 nucleotides read TGCGGTGCTAATGTCGGGGGGGGCCTATTCCGCCGCGGCGAGCAGTACTTC.